This T cell receptor (beta chain) was recorded in a study of T cells in localized non-small cell lung cancer (dated by TCRdb to the early 2020s). The study in broad terms: The study examined T cell repertoires in approximately 240 patients with early-stage NSCLC and compared tumors with uninvolved tumor-adjacent lungs. All 220 or so NSCLC patients in the cohort were treatment-naive and had localized lung tumors that were resected. Of the NSCLC patients, 129 were male and around 99 were female, and the mean age was approximately 69 years.

Results and caveats for the whole study, not just this receptor: Because of the exploratory design, TCR variables were selected using unadjusted p-values without false-discovery rate correction. Higher T cell density in blood was associated with longer overall survival, whereas higher clonality in adjacent lung was associated with shorter survival. Uninvolved tumor-adjacent lung showed the highest T cell clonality, higher than tumor, which suggests more focused antigenic responses in the uninvolved tumor-adjacent lung. A median of around 62 of the top 100 tumor clones turned up in the paired uninvolved adjacent lung, and 25 to 35 of those clones also ranked among the top 100 of that same adjacent lung. Multi-region tumor sequencing was not performed, so intratumor heterogeneity could not be excluded.

TCR beta CDR3 regions were sequenced from DNA using the immunoSEQ Assay. For the original study's pipeline: To compute T cell density, TCR beta template counts were normalized to usable DNA, which was estimated by amplifying housekeeping genes. The preseqR package was used to estimate richness by extrapolating to 400,000 templates for PBMC samples and to 120,000 templates for tissue samples. Clonality was defined by subtracting Pielou's evenness from one. To identify tissue-enriched TCRs, differential abundance testing was run on productive amino-acid clonotypes with a minimum total count of 5 and an alpha of 0.1. The Jaccard Index and the Morisita Overlap Index were used to measure how much the repertoires overlapped between compartments. GLIPH grouped TCR beta CDR3s together with public tetramer-defined viral CDR3s, and a viral motif had to include at least three viral sequences and show V-gene enrichment. Drawn from immuneACCESS, this table holds only the in-frame rearrangements with V and J called that TCRdb kept. Clones are partly lost; checked studies trace under half to an unresolved V gene and leave the rest unexplained. That table gives V, J and clone size, and the DNA gave D and trimming. The sample includes 86,000 or so clones, with about 83% observed a single time. The ten largest clones add up to 2.5% to 3% of the sample.

Regarding this clone: Which antigen it targets is not known. No base-level quality is on record; no much larger clone is a single base apart.

The CDR3 starts with the cysteine, ends with the phenylalanine, and has 13 residues. The only DNA kept is the CDR3, 39 bases in frame from the first base. The germline V end is reduced by 3 bases and the J end by 4 bases; junction bases left unmatched: 4. Based on the germline V gene, the CDR1 and CDR2 sequences are SGHRS and YFSETQ. At diagnosis, peripheral blood, uninvolved tumor-adjacent lung and tumor were collected and were preserved as a mix of fresh-frozen and FFPE material. For TCR repertoire profiling, blood samples were analyzed as peripheral blood mononuclear cells. The clonotype originates from a man aged 35 to 69 with stage I lung adenocarcinoma. The chain employs TRBV5-1 and TRBJ2-7; TRBD1 agrees with 7 junctional bases. The sample in question was peripheral blood, obtained before any cancer treatment. At the DNA level, the sequence is TGCGCCAGCAGCTGGGACAGTTCGTACGAGCAGTACTTC. Translated, this is CASSWDSSYEQYF.